This T cell receptor (beta chain) was sequenced for a study of shared clonotypes between healthy human individuals. Across the study: In total, the donors were a couple of women and a few men aged 18 to 49. Three CD4 naive, three CD4 memory, two CD8 naive and one CD8 memory plate were used per donor. Study results and limitations: Naive CD4 clonotype sharing across a few donors was about 5%. Generally, naive subsets (rather than memory subsets) showed larger estimated richness.

Measured with immunoSEQ multiplex PCR; TCRdb has only the in-frame clones, and not every one. There are roughly 2.5 million clones in the sample; roughly nine tenths occur only once, and under 0.15% lies in the top ten. To note about this clone: Its matching antigen is unknown.

Per the germline V gene, CDR1 is GTSNPN and CDR2 is SVGIG (reference sequence). There are 11 residues in the CDR3. V was clipped by 4 bases and J by 7 bases, with 11 bases between them. This TCR was recovered from a man aged 18-30 years in good health. This chain joins TRBV30 and TRBJ2-7; D is undetermined. Input material: naive CD4+ T cells sorted from blood. The subset is: CD45RA+ positively selected. DNA of the CDR3: TGTGCCTGGAATGTGCTCGGAGAGCAGTACTTC. Residues: CAWNVLGEQYF. Full variable domain (outside the CDR3, taken from reference TRBV30 and TRBJ2-7): SQTIHQWPATLVQPVGSPLSLECTVEGTSNPNLYWYRQAAGRGLQLLFYSVGIGQISSEVPQNLSASRPQDRQFILSSKKLLLSDSGFYLCAWNVLGEQYFGPGTRLTVT.